This T cell receptor beta chain was documented in a study of blood T cell repertoires in COVID-19. Measured with immunoSEQ multiplex PCR; TCRdb has only the in-frame clones, and not every one. The table lists approximately 170,000 clones, 86% of them singletons. V was cut by 0 bases and J by 3 bases, with 12 bases left in between. The CDR3 runs 15 residues. CDR1 is SGHAT, CDR2 FQNNGV, per germline. This receptor was obtained from a woman aged 55-70 years with COVID-19, enrolled during active disease. This chain uses TRBV11-2 with TRBJ2-7; no reliable D call. Specimen: peripheral blood. The CDR3 spells CASSLEFAVSYEQYF. The CDR3 DNA reads TGTGCCAGCAGCTTAGAGTTCGCCGTTAGCTACGAGCAGTACTTC. Drawing the rest from reference TRBV11-2 and TRBJ2-7, the complete variable domain is EAGVAQSPRYKIIEKRQSVAFWCNPISGHATLYWYQQILGQGPKLLIQFQNNGVVDDSQLPKDRFSAERLKGVDSTLKIQPAKLEDSAVYLCASSLEFAVSYEQYFGPGTRLTVT.